This T cell receptor beta chain was found in a study of T cell responses to AZD1222 COVID-19 vaccine. Study information: It was second doses at about 4 or about 12 weeks that were pooled.

There are 14 residues in the CDR3. V was trimmed by 1 base and J by 6 bases, leaving 12 bases between them. Per germline, CDR1 KGHSH and CDR2 LQKENI. On this clone: Its matching antigen is unknown.

Sequenced by immunoSEQ multiplex PCR; TCRdb stores in-frame clones only, minus some. The sample records approximately 130,000 clones, nearly 95% being singletons. Regarding the study as a whole: The donors showed a predominance of white British ancestry and of females, with possible underestimation of clonal diversity. Within unmutated variant regions lay the reported targets of nearly half of spike-specific TCRs. Among vaccine-associated CD4 TCRs, coverage spanned spike, with dominance at 160-218 and 743-854.

The sequencing used peripheral blood, collected on day 0 of AZD1222 vaccination. The V gene is TRBV18, the J gene TRBJ1-2; possible D gene TRBD1, 5 bases. This receptor was obtained from an adult in good health. The CDR3 sequence is CASSPRSREDGYTF. The CDR3, as DNA: TGTGCCAGCTCACCACGTTCCAGGGAGGATGGCTACACCTTC.